One sample yielded the 24 T cell receptor beta chains listed below, sequenced in a study of T cell responses to AZD1222 COVID-19 vaccine. Sequencing was performed with immunoSEQ multiplex PCR; in TCRdb, only in-frame clones are kept and a portion is missing. The sample lists about 150,000 clones, roughly nine tenths occurring once. Source: peripheral blood, taken on day 0 of AZD1222 vaccination. Source of these receptors: an adult in good health.

The chain combines TRBV7-9 with TRBJ2-3; D remains unclear. The CDR3 spans 14 residues. The germline V gene has CDR1 SEHNR and CDR2 FQNEAQ (reference sequence). Deletions cut 0 bases from V and 0 bases from J, with 4 bases between. CDR3 sequence reads: CASSLASSTDTQYF. The CDR3 DNA sequence: TGTGCCAGCAGCTTAGCGAGTAGCACAGATACGCAGTATTTT.

In nucleotides, the CDR3 is TGTGCCAGCAGCCAAGCAGCGGGAGACAACGAGCAGTACTTC. It is translated as CASSQAAGDNEQYF. The chain carries TRBV14 and TRBJ2-7, with TRBD2 identical over 8 bases. The germline gives CDR1 SGHDN, CDR2 FVKESK. The CDR3 sequence is 14 residues long. The junction had 4 bases not matched to a gene; V was cut back by 1 base and J by 5 bases.

The chain uses TRBV19 and TRBJ2-3; D unclear. The CDR3 runs 13 residues. Germline CDR1 reads LNHDA; CDR2 reads SQIVND (reference sequence). V lost 2 bases, J lost 4 bases, and 7 bases lay in between. The CDR3 bases are TGTGCCAGTAGTATACCACCCGCAGATACGCAGTATTTT. It specifies CASSIPPADTQYF.

The chain combines TRBV6-5 with TRBJ2-5; the match to TRBD1 covers 7 bases. This CDR3 spans 15 amino acids. Germline V gene sequence: CDR1 MNHEY, CDR2 SVGAGI. Trimming took 2 bases from V and 4 from J; bases not matched to a gene: 7. CDR3 region: CASSYGTGVGETQYF. CDR3 nucleotide sequence: TGTGCCAGCAGTTACGGCACAGGGGTGGGAGAGACCCAGTACTTC.

The CDR3 sequence is CATSDLLKTGTAEAFF. The CDR3 nucleotides are TGTGCCACCAGTGATTTGCTTAAAACAGGGACCGCTGAAGCTTTCTTT. The gene calls are TRBV24-1 and TRBJ1-1, with D maybe TRBD1 (6 bases). V was pared by 0 bases and J by 6 bases, with 16 bases between. The CDR3 has 16 amino acids. The germline CDR1 and CDR2 sequences are KGHDR and SFDVKD.

The V and J genes are TRBV28 and TRBJ1-6; D is uncertain. CDR3 length: 14 amino acids. CDR1 is MDHEN and CDR2 is SYDVKM in the germline V gene. Trimming left V 2 bases short and J 6 bases short, with 8 bases between. The CDR3 protein is CASSLARINSPLHF. The CDR3 bases are TGTGCCAGCAGTTTAGCTCGGATTAATTCACCCCTCCACTTT.

V and J are TRBV24-1 and TRBJ2-1; D is possibly TRBD1 (6 bases). Germline V lookup: CDR1 KGHDR, CDR2 SFDVKD. The ends were cut back, 2 bases at V and 2 bases at J, with 12 bases in the middle. CDR3 length: 16 residues. The CDR3 region has the DNA TGTGCCACCAGTGATTCCGACAGGTTCACCTACAATGAGCAGTTCTTC. This gives the protein CATSDSDRFTYNEQFF.

The chain links TRBV7-2 to TRBJ1-2; D is perhaps TRBD1 (6 bases). The germline V gene encodes CDR1 SGHTA and CDR2 FQGNSA. Trimming cost V 5 bases and J 3 bases, with 16 bases left between them. The CDR3 consists of 15 residues. The CDR3 DNA follows: TGTGCCAGCAGCCCCCAACGGGGGCGCCACTATGGCTACACCTTC. Translated, it gives CASSPQRGRHYGYTF.

The V call is TRBV10-3, the J call TRBJ1-4; weak D call: TRBD1 (6 bases). There are 17 residues in the CDR3. Trimming took off 0 bases at V and 0 bases at J, with 11 bases between the two ends. In germline, CDR1 is ENHRY, CDR2 SYGVKD. In nucleotides, the CDR3 is TGTGCCATCAGTGAGTCCGGCAGGGGTACAACTAATGAAAAACTGTTTTTT. Translated, it gives CAISESGRGTTNEKLFF.

CDR3 amino acids: CASSDVGGNEKLFF. DNA for the CDR3: TGTGCCAGCAGTGATGTTGGGGGGAATGAAAAACTGTTTTTT. This chain links TRBV2 with TRBJ1-4, with a possible D match to TRBD1 (5 bases). V was cut by 3 bases and J by 5 bases, with 10 bases left in between. Germline CDR1 SNHLY, CDR2 FYNNEI. This CDR3 spans 14 amino acids.

The chain links TRBV18 to TRBJ2-3, with a weak D call TRBD2 (6 bases). The CDR3 spans 16 residues. Germline V gene data show CDR1 as KGHSH and CDR2 as LQKENI. The V end lost 4 bases, the J end lost 5 bases, and 19 bases lay between the germline ends. The CDR3 DNA sequence: TGTGCCAGCTCACACCCAAGGGGACTCGAGTTAGATACGCAGTATTTT. Translating gives CASSHPRGLELDTQYF.

V usage is TRBV7-3 and J usage is TRBJ2-1; 10 bases align to TRBD1. The germline gives CDR1 SGHTA, CDR2 FQGTGA. The trim removed 5 bases at V and 0 bases at J, leaving 10 bases unmatched. This CDR3 has 18 amino acids. The CDR3 loop reads CASSRLGQGRSSYNEQFF. DNA for the CDR3: TGTGCCAGCAGCCGCCTGGGACAGGGGCGGTCCTCCTACAATGAGCAGTTCTTC.

The chain joins TRBV21-1 to TRBJ2-1; the table's D gene call, TRBD2, was not cross checked with the DNA. TRBV21-1 is a documented pseudogene. CDR3 length: 20 residues. The CDR3 reads CASSKDYRVLRGGQNNEQFF. In nucleotides, the CDR3 is TGTGCCAGCAGCAAAGACTACAGGGTGTTGAGGGGGGGGCAGAACAATGAGCAGTTCTTC.

V usage is TRBV24-1 and J usage is TRBJ1-2; D is undetermined. The CDR3 length is 15 residues. Trimming pared 4 bases from V and 2 bases from J, leaving 13 bases between. CDR1 is KGHDR and CDR2 is SFDVKD in the germline V gene. The DNA for the CDR3 is TGTGCCACCAGTGACTCGACGGACGGGAACTATGGCTACACCTTC. Amino acids: CATSDSTDGNYGYTF.

This rearrangement joins TRBV28 to TRBJ1-5; 12 bases align to TRBD1. Looked up from germline, CDR1 is MDHEN and CDR2 is SYDVKM. V lost 6 bases and J lost 4; bases outside the gene matches: 4. The CDR3 sequence is 15 residues long. The chain's CDR3 is CASRWGQGANQPQHF. The CDR3 nucleotides are TGTGCCAGCAGATGGGGACAGGGGGCAAATCAGCCCCAGCATTTT. The whole variable domain, remainder taken from reference TRBV28 and TRBJ1-5, is DVKVTQSSRYLVKRTGEKVFLECVQDMDHENMFWYRQDPGLGLRLIYFSYDVKMKEKGDIPEGYSVSREKKERFSLILESASTNQTSMYLCASRWGQGANQPQHFGDGTRLSIL.

The rearrangement uses TRBV7-9 and TRBJ2-7; possible D gene TRBD1, 6 bases. The CDR3 loop spans 15 amino acids. V was pared by 2 bases and J by 3 bases, with 14 bases between. CDR1 is SEHNR and CDR2 is FQNEAQ in the germline V gene (reference sequence). This CDR3 is CASSLSRGLIYEQYF. The CDR3 nucleotides read TGTGCCAGCAGCTTATCCAGGGGCCTAATCTACGAGCAGTACTTC.

This chain links TRBV13 with TRBJ2-1; D not certain. V lost 1 base, J lost 1 base, and 23 bases lay in between. The CDR3 contains 20 residues. Germline CDR1 reads PRHDT; CDR2 reads FYEKMQ (reference sequence). CDR3 sequence reads: CASSLAQAARTTASYNEQFF. For the CDR3, the DNA is TGTGCCAGCAGCTTAGCGCAGGCCGCGAGGACGACCGCTTCCTACAATGAGCAGTTCTTC.

This clone showed up just once. CDR3: CASTGVSNEQFF. CDR3 sequence (DNA): TGTGCCAGCACTGGGGTATCCAATGAGCAGTTCTTC. The chain is built from TRBV6-5 and TRBJ2-1; D gene ambiguous. Germline V gene sequence: CDR1 MNHEY, CDR2 SVGAGI. The V and J ends lost 7 bases and 6 bases respectively, with 10 bases between them. This CDR3 is 12 amino acids long.

The J gene is TRBJ2-5, the V gene TRBV15; D is unresolved. V lost 1 base and J 5 bases, leaving 8 bases between the germline ends. The CDR3 totals 13 residues. Per germline, CDR1 LNHNV and CDR2 YYDKDF (reference sequence). CDR3 protein: CATSRGGLETQYF. CDR3 DNA: TGTGCCACCAGCAGAGGTGGGCTGGAGACCCAGTACTTC. The variable domain in full, completed from reference TRBV15 and TRBJ2-5, reads DAMVIQNPRYQVTQFGKPVTLSCSQTLNHNVMYWYQQKSSQAPKLLFHYYDKDFNNEADTPDNFQSRRPNTSFCFLDIRSPGLGDTAMYLCATSRGGLETQYFGPGTRLLVL.

V gene TRBV11-3 combines with J gene TRBJ2-4; D is ambiguous. V was trimmed by 10 bases and J by 6 bases, leaving 13 bases between them. The length of the CDR3 is 12 residues. The germline gives CDR1 SGHNT, CDR2 YENEEA. The CDR3 sequence is CATHPWGNIQYF. The CDR3 DNA reads as TGTGCCACACATCCTTGGGGAAACATTCAGTACTTC.

This chain uses TRBV11-1 with TRBJ1-1; 10 bases fit TRBD1. V trimming: 5 bases; J trimming: 4 bases; junction bases outside the gene matches: 10. CDR1 and CDR2 (germline): SGHAT, FQDESV (reference sequence). The CDR3 contains 16 residues. Here the CDR3 reads CASSVPGQGSLTEAFF. In nucleotides, the CDR3 is TGTGCCAGCAGCGTTCCGGGACAGGGGTCCCTCACTGAAGCTTTCTTT.

The chain joins TRBV7-3 to TRBJ1-1; D is unclear. CDR1 and CDR2 from the germline V gene are SGHTA and FQGTGA. V was pared by 2 bases and J by 2 bases, with 12 bases between. The CDR3 is made up of 15 amino acids. This CDR3 reads CASSLGLGINTEAFF. The CDR3 DNA reads TGTGCCAGCAGCTTAGGACTGGGCATAAACACTGAAGCTTTCTTT. Full variable domain (remainder filled in from reference TRBV7-3 and TRBJ1-1): GAGVSQTPSNKVTEKGKYVELRCDPISGHTALYWYRQSLGQGPEFLIYFQGTGAADDSGLPNDRFFAVRPEGSVSTLKIQRTERGDSAVYLCASSLGLGINTEAFFGQGTRLTVV.

In nucleotides, the CDR3 is TGTGCCAGCAGCCACCTCCGGGACTCGGATAATGAGCAGTTCTTC. This encodes CASSHLRDSDNEQFF. J is TRBJ2-1 and V is TRBV3-1 (or the pseudogene TRBV3-2); perhaps TRBD2 as D (6 bases). The CDR3 has 15 residues. Germline V gene lookup returns CDR1 LGHDT and CDR2 YNNKEL (reference sequence). V was pared by 3 bases and J by 7 bases, with 16 bases between.

The V gene is TRBV5-6, the J gene TRBJ1-1; D is perhaps TRBD1 (6 bases). V was pared by 4 bases and J by 0 bases, with 16 bases between. Germline CDR1 SGHDT, CDR2 YYEEEE. This CDR3 has 16 residues. The CDR3 coding sequence is TGTGCCAGCAGCATAGACAGGCCTTTCATGAACACTGAAGCTTTCTTT. Amino acid sequence: CASSIDRPFMNTEAFF.